The entry that follows covers one TCR beta chain sequence. The antigen is not known. Germline values: CDR1 SGHTA, CDR2 FQGNSA. Trimming took off 1 base at V and 4 bases at J, with 16 bases between the two ends. The CDR3 length is 16 residues. The record originates from a study of T cells after yellow fever vaccination. General observations from the study: Reappearance after the booster was seen for most primary-vaccination clones, at 95% to 96% CD4 and 70% to 90% CD8.

For TCR, cDNA came from 5'RACE template switching, which added a universal primer site and UMIs. TCRdb independently ran MiXCR on the 5' RACE reads; one entry per CDR3 protein. The sample has more than 300,000 distinct CDR3 sequences, about 10% seen once; the top ten hold over 3%. The source of this sequence is a man between 18 and 35 years old who received the YFV17D yellow fever vaccine. The chain recombines TRBV7-2 with TRBJ1-1; D is unclear. Here the sequenced sample was CD4+ T cells sorted from PBMCs, taken 45 days after the yellow fever booster vaccination. The CDR3 here is CASSLVRANGGTEAFF. The CDR3 DNA follows: TGTGCCAGCAGCTTAGTGCGGGCGAATGGAGGCACTGAAGCTTTCTTT.